The T cell receptor (beta chain) described here comes from a study of CXCR3-negative and CXCR3-positive naive CD8 T cells. Points from the study as a whole: Higher TRB CDR3 hydrophobicity marked CXCR3-positive naive cells relative to CXCR3-negative naive cells.

Germline V CDR1 and CDR2: SEHNR, FQNEAQ (reference sequence). This CDR3 region has 13 residues. In the case of this clonotype: The antigen is undetermined.

Libraries were UMI-labeled 5' RACE TRB cDNA. Each CDR3 protein gets one entry in TCRdb, which reprocessed the 5' RACE reads and gives no DNA. In total, the table holds approximately 140,000 distinct CDR3 sequences. The chain joins TRBV7-9 to TRBJ2-2; TCRdb selects TRBD1, and the lack of DNA leaves this call unchecked. The specimen was naive CXCR3+ CD8+ T cells from blood. Noted subset: CD45RO-CCR7+CD27+CD95- naive CD8+ T cells expressing CXCR3 (TNR3+). This sequence was found in a human donor in good health. Some clones in this sample may be carry-over from other donors' samples. The chain's CDR3 is CASSGGSTGELFF.